This TCR beta chain was retrieved from a study of chemoradiotherapy in HPV16-positive cancers. Study details: Candidate HPV-specific clones and shared TCR motifs came from a couple of HPV16-positive patients. The study's findings and limits: Only a couple of HPV16-positive patients supplied the functional HPV-specificity definition. Non-HPV-specific T cells did not expand in tumors during treatment, whereas candidate HPV-specific clones and E7-related motifs did.

Repeated repertoire sampling spanned the course of chemoradiotherapy. This CDR3 has 12 amino acids. The V gene's germline CDR1 is MNHNY and CDR2 SVGAGI (reference sequence). V was clipped by 4 bases and J by 3 bases, with 6 bases between them. The method was immunoSEQ multiplex PCR; TCRdb's version includes in-frame clones alone and lacks a portion of them. Of under 35,000 clones listed, about 93% are singletons. The sample holds one count of this clone. What it recognizes is unknown. The chain joins TRBV6-6 to TRBJ1-2; no definite D call. The TCR originated in a human donor with HPV-associated anogenital cancer. The sample was blood, taken from a patient who underwent chemoradiotherapy. The chain's CDR3 is CASSLQDYGYTF. Written as DNA, the CDR3 is TGTGCCAGCAGTTTACAAGACTATGGCTACACCTTC.